This T cell receptor beta chain was found in a study of blood T cell repertoires in COVID-19. Study at large: Acute and convalescent COVID-19 specimens originated in the United States, Italy and Spain. Sample material is recorded as cDNA or gDNA derived from T cells, B-cell-depleted T cells, or PBMCs.

Which cohort a participant joined came from the clinical history participants gave. Clones were read by immunoSEQ multiplex PCR, and TCRdb kept only the in-frame ones, dropping some. The table includes approximately 150,000 clones, 70% to 85% detected once. Trimming removed 0 bases at V and 6 bases at J, with 15 bases between. CDR3 length equals 16 residues. Germline assignment: CDR1 GTSNPN and CDR2 SVGIG (reference sequence). The sequencing input was PBMCs or T cells enriched from blood (not recorded which). The receptor's source is a middle-aged man who had recovered from COVID-19. The rearrangement links TRBV30 to TRBJ1-6; D is unresolved. CDR3 nucleotide sequence: TGTGCCTGGAGTGTGGCCCACTCGACTTTTAATTCACCCCTCCACTTT. Protein: CAWSVAHSTFNSPLHF.